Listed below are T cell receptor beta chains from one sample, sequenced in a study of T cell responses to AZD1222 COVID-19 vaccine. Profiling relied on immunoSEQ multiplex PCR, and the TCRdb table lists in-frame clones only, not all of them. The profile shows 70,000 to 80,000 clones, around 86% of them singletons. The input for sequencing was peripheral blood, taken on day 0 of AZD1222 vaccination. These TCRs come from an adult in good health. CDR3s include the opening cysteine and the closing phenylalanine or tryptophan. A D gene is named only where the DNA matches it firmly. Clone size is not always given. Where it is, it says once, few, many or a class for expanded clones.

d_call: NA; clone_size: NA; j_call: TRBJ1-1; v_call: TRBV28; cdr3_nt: TGTGCCAGCATTCCCCAATGGTCTCGAAGTTTGTTCTTT; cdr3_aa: CASIPQWSRSLFF
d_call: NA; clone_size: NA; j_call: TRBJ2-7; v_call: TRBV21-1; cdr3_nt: TGTGCCAGCAGCAACCTCAGGCGGGACACCTCCTACGAGCAGTACTTC; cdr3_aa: CASSNLRRDTSYEQYF
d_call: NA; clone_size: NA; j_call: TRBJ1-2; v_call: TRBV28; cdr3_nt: TGTGCCAGCAGCCCCGGGGCTCCCCATGGGTTCTACACCTTC; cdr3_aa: CASSPGAPHGFYTF
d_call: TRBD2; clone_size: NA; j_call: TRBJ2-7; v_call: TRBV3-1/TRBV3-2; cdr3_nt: TGTGCCAGCAGCCAAGATTTCACTAGCGGGAGGGGGCAGCAGTACTTC; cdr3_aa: CASSQDFTSGRGQQYF
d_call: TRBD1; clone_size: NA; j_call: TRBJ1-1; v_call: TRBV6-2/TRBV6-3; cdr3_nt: TGTGCCAGCAGCGCCGACAGGGGGAACACTGAAGCTTTCTTT; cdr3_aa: CASSADRGNTEAFF
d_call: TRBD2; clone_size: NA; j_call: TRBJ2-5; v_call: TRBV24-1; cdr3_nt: TGTGCCACCAGTGGTGGGCCTAGCGGGATCGAGACCCAGTACTTC; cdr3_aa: CATSGGPSGIETQYF
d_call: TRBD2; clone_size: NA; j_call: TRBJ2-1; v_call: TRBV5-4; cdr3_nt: TGTGCCAGCAGCTTGGCCCGCGGGGGGGACAATGAGCAGTTCTTC; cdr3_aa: CASSLARGGDNEQFF
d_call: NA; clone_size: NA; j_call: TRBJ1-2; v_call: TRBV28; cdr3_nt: TGTGCCAGCAGTCCTTATTGGGTGAGAGGCTACACCTTC; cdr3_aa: CASSPYWVRGYTF
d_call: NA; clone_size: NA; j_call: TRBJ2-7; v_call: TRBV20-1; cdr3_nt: TGCAGTGCTAGTTGGAGGGGGCGGGAGGAGCAGTACTTC; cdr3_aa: CSASWRGREEQYF
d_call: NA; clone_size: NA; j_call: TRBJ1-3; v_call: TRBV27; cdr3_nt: TGTGCCAGCAGTTTATTAAGGCCAGACCGGGACAACTCTGGAAACACCATATATTTT; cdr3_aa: CASSLLRPDRDNSGNTIYF
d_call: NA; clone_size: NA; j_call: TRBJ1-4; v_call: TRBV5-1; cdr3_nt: TGCGCCAGCAGCTTGCCGGACGGGGGCGGTAATGAAAAACTGTTTTTT; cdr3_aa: CASSLPDGGGNEKLFF
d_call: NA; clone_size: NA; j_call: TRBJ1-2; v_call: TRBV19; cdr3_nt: TGTGCCAGTACTCTACTGGATGGCTATGGCTACACCTTC; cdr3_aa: CASTLLDGYGYTF
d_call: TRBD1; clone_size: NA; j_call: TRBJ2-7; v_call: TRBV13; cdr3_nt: TGTGCCAGCAGCCGCGGACAGGGAGGCGAGCAGTACTTC; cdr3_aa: CASSRGQGGEQYF
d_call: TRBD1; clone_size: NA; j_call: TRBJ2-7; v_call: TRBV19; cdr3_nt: TGTGCCAGTAGTGCTCCGGGACAGGCCATATGGGAGCAGTACTTC; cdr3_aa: CASSAPGQAIWEQYF
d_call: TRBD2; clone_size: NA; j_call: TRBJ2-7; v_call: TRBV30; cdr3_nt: TGTGCCTGGAGAAGAAGAGCGGGGGGCTCCTACGAGCAGTACTTC; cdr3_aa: CAWRRRAGGSYEQYF
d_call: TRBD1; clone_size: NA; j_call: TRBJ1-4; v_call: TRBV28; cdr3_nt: TGTGCCAGCAGTTTATGGGGACAGAAAAATGAAAAACTGTTTTTT; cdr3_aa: CASSLWGQKNEKLFF
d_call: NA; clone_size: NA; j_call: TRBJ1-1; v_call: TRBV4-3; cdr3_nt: TGCGCCAGCAGCCAAGTAGGTACAGGTCAGGGGAACACTGAAGCTTTCTTT; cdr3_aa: CASSQVGTGQGNTEAFF
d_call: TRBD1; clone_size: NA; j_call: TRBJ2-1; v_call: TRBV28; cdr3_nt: TGTGCCAGCAGGATACAGGGGATACAAAATGAGCAGTTCTTC; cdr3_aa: CASRIQGIQNEQFF
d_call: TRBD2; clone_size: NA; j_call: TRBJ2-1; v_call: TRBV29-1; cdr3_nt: TGCAGCGTTGAAGGCGGGACTAGATCGAATGAGCAGTTCTTC; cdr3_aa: CSVEGGTRSNEQFF
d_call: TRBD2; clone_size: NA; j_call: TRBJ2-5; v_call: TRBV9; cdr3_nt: TGTGCCAGCGGGAGGGAAGAGACCCAGTACTTC; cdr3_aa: CASGREETQYF
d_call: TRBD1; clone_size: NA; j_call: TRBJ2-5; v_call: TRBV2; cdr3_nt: TGTGCCAGCAGACCCGGGACAGGGGGCCCCCAAGAGACCCAGTACTTC; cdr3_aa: CASRPGTGGPQETQYF
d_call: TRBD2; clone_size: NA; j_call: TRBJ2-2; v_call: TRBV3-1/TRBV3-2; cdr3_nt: TGTGCCAGCAGAAGGACTAGCGGCTTGAACACCGGGGAGCTGTTTTTT; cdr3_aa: CASRRTSGLNTGELFF
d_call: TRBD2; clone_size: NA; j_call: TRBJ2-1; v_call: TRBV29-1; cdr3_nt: TGCAGCGTAGGACTAGCGGGGGGGAATGAGCAGTTCTTC; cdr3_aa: CSVGLAGGNEQFF
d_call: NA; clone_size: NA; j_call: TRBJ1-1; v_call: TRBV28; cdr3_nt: TGTGCCAGCAAATCGGGTGACACTGAAGCTTTCTTT; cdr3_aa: CASKSGDTEAFF
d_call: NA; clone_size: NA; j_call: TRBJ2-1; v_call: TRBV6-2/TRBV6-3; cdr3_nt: TGTGCCAGCAGTTACTCGATAGAGTGGCCAACGCCCTACAATGAGCAGTTCTTC; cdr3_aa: CASSYSIEWPTPYNEQFF
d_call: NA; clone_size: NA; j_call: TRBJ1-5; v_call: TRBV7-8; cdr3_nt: TGTGCCAGCAGCCCAATACAGGGAGTTGGGCAGCCCCAGCATTTT; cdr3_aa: CASSPIQGVGQPQHF
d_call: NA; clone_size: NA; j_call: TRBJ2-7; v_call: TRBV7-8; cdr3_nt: TGTGCCAGCAGCCGAGACCGGGGTGCCGAGCAGTACTTC; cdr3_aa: CASSRDRGAEQYF
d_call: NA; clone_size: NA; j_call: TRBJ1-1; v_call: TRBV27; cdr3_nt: TGTGCCAGCTGCCCCGGGTTATTAGGAACTGAAGCTTTCTTT; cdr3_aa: CASCPGLLGTEAFF
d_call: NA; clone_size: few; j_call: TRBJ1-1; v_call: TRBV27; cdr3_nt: TGTGCCAGCAGTTTATGGGGGGGAGAAAGGACTGAAGCTTTCTTT; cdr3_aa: CASSLWGGERTEAFF
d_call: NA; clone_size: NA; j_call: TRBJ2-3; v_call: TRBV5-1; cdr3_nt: TGCGCCAGCAGCTTGGGCAGTGAAGATACGCAGTATTTT; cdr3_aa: CASSLGSEDTQYF
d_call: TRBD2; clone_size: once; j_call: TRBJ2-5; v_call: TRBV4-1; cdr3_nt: TGCGCCAGCAGCCAGGCTGGACTAGCGGGGGGGAGGAAGACCCAGTACTTC; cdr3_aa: CASSQAGLAGGRKTQYF
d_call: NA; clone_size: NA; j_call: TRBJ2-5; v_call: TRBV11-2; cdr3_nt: TGTGCCAGCAGCTTGGCGCAGTCATTCCAAGAGACCCAGTACTTC; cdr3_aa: CASSLAQSFQETQYF
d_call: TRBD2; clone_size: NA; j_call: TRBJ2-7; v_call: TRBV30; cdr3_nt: TGTGCCTGGAGTTTAGGGGCTAGCGGGATCCCCTACGAGCAGTACTTC; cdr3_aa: CAWSLGASGIPYEQYF
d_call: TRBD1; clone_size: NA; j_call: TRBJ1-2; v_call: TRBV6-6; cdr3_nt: TGTGCCAGCAGCCACCCCCGGGACAGAAGAAACTATGGCTACACCTTC; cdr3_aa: CASSHPRDRRNYGYTF
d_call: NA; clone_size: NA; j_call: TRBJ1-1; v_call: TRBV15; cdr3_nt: TGTGCCACCAGCAGAGTCTACCCAGGGTACAGAGAGACTGAAGCTTTCTTT; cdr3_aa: CATSRVYPGYRETEAFF
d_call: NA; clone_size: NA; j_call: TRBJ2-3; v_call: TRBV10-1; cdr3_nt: TGCGCCAGCAGGGACAGTGGGGCTACAGATACGCAGTATTTT; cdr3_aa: CASRDSGATDTQYF
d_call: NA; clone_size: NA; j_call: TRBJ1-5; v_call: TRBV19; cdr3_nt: TGTGCCAGTAGTGGGATAGGGGCAAGCAATCAGCCCCAGCATTTT; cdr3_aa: CASSGIGASNQPQHF
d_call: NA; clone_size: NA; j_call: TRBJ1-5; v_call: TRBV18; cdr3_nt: TGTGCCAGCTCACCCGAAGCGGGTCAGCCCCAGCATTTT; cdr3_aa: CASSPEAGQPQHF
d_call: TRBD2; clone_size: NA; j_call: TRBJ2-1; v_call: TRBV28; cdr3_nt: TGTGCCAGTAAAAAGAGTCCCGGGAGGGCCGGGGATGAGCAGTTCTTC; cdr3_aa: CASKKSPGRAGDEQFF
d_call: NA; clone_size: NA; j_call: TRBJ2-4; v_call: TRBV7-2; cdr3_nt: TGTGCCAGCAGCCCGCGTTCGAGTGCCAAAAACATTCAGTACTTC; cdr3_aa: CASSPRSSAKNIQYF
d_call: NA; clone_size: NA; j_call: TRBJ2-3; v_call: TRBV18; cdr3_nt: TGTGCCAGCTCATCGGCGCGTGAGGCCGATACGCAGTATTTT; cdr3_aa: CASSSAREADTQYF
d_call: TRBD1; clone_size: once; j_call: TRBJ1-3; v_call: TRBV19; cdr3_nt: TGTGCCAGTAGTCCGGACAGGAGCTCTGGAAACACCATATATTTT; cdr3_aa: CASSPDRSSGNTIYF
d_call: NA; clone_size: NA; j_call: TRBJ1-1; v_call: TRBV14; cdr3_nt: TGTGCCAGCAGCCACCTCCGGGGGGACACTGAAGCTTTCTTT; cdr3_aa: CASSHLRGDTEAFF
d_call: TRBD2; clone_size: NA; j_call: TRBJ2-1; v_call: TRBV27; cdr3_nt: TGTGCCAGCAGTTTTTTCCGGACTAGCGGGAGGAACAATGAGCAGTTCTTC; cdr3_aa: CASSFFRTSGRNNEQFF
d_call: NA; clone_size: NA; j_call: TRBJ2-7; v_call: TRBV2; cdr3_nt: TGTGCCAGCAACGGCAAACCCCCCTACGAGCAGTACTTC; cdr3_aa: CASNGKPPYEQYF
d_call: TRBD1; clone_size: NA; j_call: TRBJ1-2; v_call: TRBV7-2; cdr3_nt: TGTGCCAGCAGCCCCCAGGGGGGGGTCTATGGCTACACCTTC; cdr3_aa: CASSPQGGVYGYTF
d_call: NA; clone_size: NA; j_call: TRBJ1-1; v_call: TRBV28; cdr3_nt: TGTGCCAGCAGCCTGGGGTCGTTGGGAGCTTTCTTT; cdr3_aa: CASSLGSLGAFF
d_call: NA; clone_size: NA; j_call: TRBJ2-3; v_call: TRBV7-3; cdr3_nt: TGTGCCAGCAGCCCCGGGGCCAGCACAGATACGCAGTATTTT; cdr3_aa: CASSPGASTDTQYF